Here is one T cell receptor (beta chain) with its context. No antigen is known for it. The time point here: sample taken at primary tumor resection. Whole RNA came from tumor, nontumor lung or frozen PBMC and was sequenced without being sorted. Donors were roughly 70 untreated early-stage non-small cell lung cancer patients. The data stem from a study of spatial heterogeneity in lung cancer. Study background: Compared with alpha-chain sequences, beta-chain sequences were consistently detected in greater numbers. Points from the study as a whole: Blood carried ubiquitous expanded tumor TCRs more at resection than follow-up.

CDR1 SGHTA and CDR2 FQGNSA come from the germline V gene. Trimming removed 5 bases from V and 5 bases from J, with 15 bases in between. This CDR3 comprises 14 residues. TCRdb called the 5' RACE reads again in MiXCR, with one record for every CDR3 protein. The profile shows some 10,000 distinct CDR3 sequences, 5% to 6.5% of them singletons. The sample in question was PBMCs, obtained at surgery. The chain combines TRBV7-2 with TRBJ1-2; D possibly corresponds to TRBD1 (6 bases). The TCR sequence derives from a male donor with early-stage non-small cell lung cancer. In DNA, the CDR3 is TGTGCCAGCAGCCCCGGCAGGGGCGGATATGGCTACACCTTC. It translates to CASSPGRGGYGYTF.